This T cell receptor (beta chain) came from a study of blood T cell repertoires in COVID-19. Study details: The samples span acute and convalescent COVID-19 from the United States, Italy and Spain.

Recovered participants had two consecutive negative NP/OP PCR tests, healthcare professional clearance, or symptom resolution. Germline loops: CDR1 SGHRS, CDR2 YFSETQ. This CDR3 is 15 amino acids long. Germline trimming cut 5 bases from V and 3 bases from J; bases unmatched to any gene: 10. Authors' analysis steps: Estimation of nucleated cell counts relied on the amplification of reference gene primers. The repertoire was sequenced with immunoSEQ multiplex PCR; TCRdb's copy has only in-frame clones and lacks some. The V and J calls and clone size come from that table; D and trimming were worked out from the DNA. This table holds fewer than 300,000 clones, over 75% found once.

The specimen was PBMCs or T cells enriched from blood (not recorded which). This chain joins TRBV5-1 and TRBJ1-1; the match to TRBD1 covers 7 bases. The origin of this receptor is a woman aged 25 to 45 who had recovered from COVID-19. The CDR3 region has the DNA TGCGCCAGCAGGATCGAGGGGGCGCGGGACACTGAAGCTTTCTTT. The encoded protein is CASRIEGARDTEAFF.